Detailed here is one TCR beta chain. Its specific antigen is unknown. Base qualities were left out, and no much larger clone turns up one base away. This entry comes from a study of OX40 agonist ivuxolimab in advanced cancers. For context, the study as a whole: Ivuxolimab was an agonistic, fully human IgG2 monoclonal antibody directed against OX40 (CD134), a costimulatory receptor. Intravenous ivuxolimab was administered to patients every 2 weeks at six dose levels: 0.01, 0.1, 0.3, 1.5, 3 and 10 mg/kg. Of the approximately 50 dose-escalation patients, hepatocellular carcinoma was present in about 19, melanoma in about 15, renal cell carcinoma in 9 and head and neck cancer in 9. In the dose-escalation cohort, more than 75% of patients were male, and the mean age was roughly 60 years, with a range of about 23 to 90. Patients were allowed to have had prior anti-PD-1, anti-PD-L1 or anti-CTLA-4 therapy, and around 40% of the dose-escalation patients had previously received checkpoint inhibitors. Partial responses occurred in three dose-escalation patients, of whom one had hepatocellular carcinoma and two had cutaneous melanoma. Peripheral TCRbeta sequencing aimed to test whether ivuxolimab altered TCR sequence diversity and caused clonal T-cell expansion. The paper describes the monotherapy dose-escalation part (N of about 55 patients) of the phase I trial of ivuxolimab.

In the germline V gene, CDR1 corresponds to SGHAT and CDR2 to FQNNGV. At the junction V is shortened by 0 bases and J by 2 bases, with 11 bases in between. From the cysteine through the phenylalanine, the CDR3 covers 15 amino acids. Here the CDR3 DNA is all that survives: 45 bases in frame from base 1. To sequence the TCRbeta CDR3 region, genomic DNA was isolated from the sorted cells. The immunoSEQ Assay was used to sequence the TCRbeta CDR3 regions. The clones in this table, taken by TCRdb from immuneACCESS, are in-frame only. Not every clone is retained; where verified, under half of the shortfall comes from an unresolved V gene, and the cause of the rest is unknown. This sample has tens of thousands of clones in its table, and approximately 90% of those were observed once. In total, the top ten clones hold around 0.6% of the sample. Findings and caveats that apply to the study as a whole: Low levels of normalized T-cell clonal expansion were also seen in some nonresponding patients. At doses of 0.1 to 3.0 mg/kg, clonal expansion of both CD4+ and CD8+ T cells in blood was seen between baseline and week 6. After ivuxolimab, expanded clones were on average more numerous among CD8+ T cells than among CD4+ T cells. The antigen specificity of the clonally expanded peripheral T cells was not determined. Partial responders in the 0.1-3.0 mg/kg groups had among the lowest normalized peripheral clonal expansion, especially among CD8+ T cells.

Patients with a history of autoimmune disease or receiving systemic immunosuppression were excluded from the trial. Peripheral blood for TCR sequencing was collected from all dose cohorts at baseline, on cycle 4 day 1, and on cycle 7 day 1. The samples were taken from a phase I, first-in-human, multicenter, open-label dose-escalation trial of ivuxolimab. Adults with locally advanced or metastatic melanoma, renal cell carcinoma, hepatocellular carcinoma or head and neck squamous cell carcinoma were enrolled in the trial. CD4+ and CD8+ T cells were sorted separately from peripheral blood before TCR sequencing.

The clonotype originates from an adult with an advanced solid tumor such as melanoma, head and neck, liver or kidney cancer. This receptor chain uses TRBV11-2 and TRBJ2-7; the D gene cannot be resolved reliably. The source material was CD4+ or CD8+ T cells sorted from blood, sampled in a trial of the OX40 agonist ivuxolimab. The DNA sequence is as follows: TGTGCCAGCAGCTTAGAATCCAGTTTGGCCTACGAGCAGTACTTC. This translates into CASSLESSLAYEQYF.